A single sample is the source of the 15 T cell receptor beta chains below, sequenced in a study of beta chain features in type 1 diabetes. Study-wide points: All four CD4+ subsets of Type 1 diabetes patients contained TCRB CDR3s that were moderately but significantly shorter.

These TCRs' antigens remain unknown. The investigators reverse transcribed all of the isolated RNA, so they sequenced expressed TCRB transcripts. Sequenced by immunoSEQ multiplex PCR; TCRdb stores in-frame clones only, minus some. The table records around 710,000 clones, around 12% of them present only once. The specimen was naive CD4+ T cells from blood. All receptors derive from a man aged 30 to 45 with type 1 diabetes.

The chain carries TRBV5-4 and TRBJ2-1; TRBD2 matches at 9 bases. Germline loops: CDR1 SGHNT, CDR2 YYREEE (reference sequence). V lost 4 bases, J lost 0 bases, and 5 bases stayed unmatched. The CDR3 totals 16 residues. The CDR3 reads CASSPGGGGSYNEQFF. DNA of the CDR3: TGTGCCAGCAGCCCTGGCGGGGGGGGCTCCTACAATGAGCAGTTCTTC.

CDR3 nucleotides: TGCGCCAGCAGCAGCACAGGGTTGGGCAATCAGCCCCAGCATTTT. This codes for CASSSTGLGNQPQHF. V usage is TRBV5-1 and J usage is TRBJ1-5; D is possibly TRBD1 (6 bases). The germline V gene encodes CDR1 SGHRS and CDR2 YFSETQ. The CDR3 totals 15 residues. Trimming removed 4 bases from V and 2 bases from J, with 13 bases in between. The whole variable domain, remainder taken from reference TRBV5-1 and TRBJ1-5, is KAGVTQTPRYLIKTRGQQVTLSCSPISGHRSVSWYQQTPGQGLQFLFEYFSETQRNKGNFPGRFSGRQFSNSRSEMNVSTLELGDSALYLCASSSTGLGNQPQHFGDGTRLSIL.

V gene TRBV7-2 combines with J gene TRBJ2-1; 9 bases align to TRBD1. Germline V gene data show CDR1 as SGHTA and CDR2 as FQGNSA. V trimming: 1 base; J trimming: 7 bases; junction bases outside the gene matches: 11. The CDR3 sequence is 17 residues long. The CDR3, as DNA: TGTGCCAGCAGCTTAGTGGATCCGGGACAGGGTGGGAATGAGCAGTTCTTC. Translating gives CASSLVDPGQGGNEQFF.

This clone turned up a few times. This CDR3 is also generated by other DNA sequences in the sample. The V gene is TRBV7-2, the J gene TRBJ2-7; D is ambiguous. Trimming took 0 bases from V and 7 from J, leaving 7 bases between them. CDR1 and CDR2 from the germline V gene are SGHTA and FQGNSA. The CDR3 consists of 12 residues. CDR3 nucleotide sequence: TGTGCCAGCAGCTTAGCGCGTGGGGAGCAGTACTTC. Encoded protein: CASSLARGEQYF. Full variable domain (remainder filled in from reference TRBV7-2 and TRBJ2-7): GAGVSQSPSNKVTEKGKDVELRCDPISGHTALYWYRQSLGQGLEFLIYFQGNSAPDKSGLPSDRFSAERTGGSVSTLTIQRTQQEDSAVYLCASSLARGEQYFGPGTRLTVT.

About this clone itself: Within the sample, other DNA sequences also encode this same CDR3. The chain recombines TRBV30 with TRBJ1-5; unclear D gene. This CDR3 has 12 residues. V was pared by 2 bases and J by 6 bases, with 8 bases between. Germline assignment: CDR1 GTSNPN and CDR2 SVGIG (reference sequence). The CDR3 loop is CAWSLPGQPQHF. The DNA for the CDR3 is TGTGCCTGGAGTCTCCCCGGTCAGCCCCAGCATTTT.

The chain uses TRBV29-1 and TRBJ1-2; 9 bases fit TRBD1. CDR3 size: 13 residues. The junction had 3 bases not matched to a gene; V was cut back by 3 bases and J by 4 bases. Germline V lookup: CDR1 SQVTM, CDR2 ANQGSEA. CDR3 in amino acids: CSVDGDRVYGYTF. The DNA for the CDR3 is TGCAGCGTTGATGGGGACAGGGTCTATGGCTACACCTTC.

The chain carries TRBV12-5 and TRBJ2-7; 8 bases map to TRBD1. Trimming cost V 6 bases and J 1 base; bases outside gene matches: 11. Looked up from germline, CDR1 is LGHNT and CDR2 is FRNRAP. The CDR3 is 16 amino acids. The CDR3 sequence is CASGPDRGENSYEQYF. The CDR3, as DNA: TGTGCTAGTGGCCCCGACAGGGGCGAAAATTCCTACGAGCAGTACTTC. The whole variable domain, remainder taken from reference TRBV12-5 and TRBJ2-7, is DARVTQTPRHKVTEMGQEVTMRCQPILGHNTVFWYRQTMMQGLELLAYFRNRAPLDDSGMPKDRFSAEMPDATLATLKIQPSEPRDSAVYFCASGPDRGENSYEQYFGPGTRLTVT.

The chain recombines TRBV7-2 with TRBJ2-2; TRBD2 might be the D (5 bases). Germline-derived CDR1 and CDR2 are SGHTA and FQGNSA. This CDR3 is built from 15 residues. Trimming pared 2 bases from V and 1 base from J, leaving 8 bases between. The DNA of the CDR3 is TGTGCCAGCAGCTTAAGGACTCGGAACACCGGGGAGCTGTTTTTT. Its protein product is CASSLRTRNTGELFF.

The chain is built from TRBV20-1 and TRBJ1-5, with unresolved D. CDR1 is DFQATT, CDR2 SNEGSKA, per germline (reference sequence). This CDR3 region has 11 residues. Trimming took 3 bases from V and 11 from J, leaving 11 bases between them. In nucleotides, the CDR3 is TGCAGTGCTAGCATGATGGAGACCCAGCATTTT. It codes for CSASMMETQHF.

The CDR3 reads CASSVGYSYEQYF. The CDR3 region has the DNA TGTGCCAGCAGCGTCGGTTACTCCTACGAGCAGTACTTC. This sequence joins TRBV9 and TRBJ2-7; D is ambiguous. CDR3 length equals 13 residues. V shed 2 bases and J shed 0 bases, with 6 bases lying between them. The germline CDR1 and CDR2 sequences are SGDLS and YYNGEE.

This clone was observed a handful of times. CDR3 coding DNA: TGTGCCAGCAGCCCTGGGACTCACTCTGGAAACACCATATATTTT. As protein: CASSPGTHSGNTIYF. The chain employs TRBV13 and TRBJ1-3; a possible D gene is TRBD1 (5 bases). This CDR3 comprises 15 residues. The germline V gene encodes CDR1 PRHDT and CDR2 FYEKMQ (reference sequence). Trimming pared 5 bases from V and 0 bases from J, leaving 11 bases between.

This rearrangement joins TRBV4-2 to TRBJ2-3, with 8 bases fitting TRBD2. From germline, CDR1 is LGHNA and CDR2 YNFKEQ. Unmatched junction bases numbered 7, after V lost 4 bases and J lost 4 bases. The CDR3 loop spans 15 amino acids. CDR3 residues: CASSPRGVRADTQYF. In DNA, the CDR3 is TGTGCCAGCAGCCCGCGGGGGGTCAGGGCAGATACGCAGTATTTT.

This clone was detected only a few times. This chain uses TRBV5-1 with TRBJ2-7, with 7 bases aligning to TRBD1. Germline values: CDR1 SGHRS, CDR2 YFSETQ. The CDR3 is 16 amino acids. J lost 0 bases, V lost 5 bases, and 11 bases had no gene match. For the CDR3, the DNA is TGCGCCAGCAGGCCGAACCCGGGACAGAGCTCCTACGAGCAGTACTTC. Its protein is CASRPNPGQSSYEQYF.

This clone has just a few counts. This rearrangement joins TRBV7-2 to TRBJ2-1, with D possibly TRBD1 on 5 matching bases. This CDR3 is 12 amino acids long. Per germline, CDR1 SGHTA and CDR2 FQGNSA. The V end lost 3 bases, the J end lost 6 bases, and 6 bases lay between the germline ends. This CDR3 reads CASSFTGNEQFF. In nucleotides, the CDR3 is TGTGCCAGCAGCTTCACAGGCAATGAGCAGTTCTTC.

Only a few counts were recorded for this clone. The V call is TRBV11-2, the J call TRBJ2-7, with a tentative D call TRBD1 (6 bases). CDR1 is SGHAT, CDR2 FQNNGV, per germline. V was clipped by 5 bases and J by 2 bases, with 10 bases between them. CDR3 length equals 13 residues. The CDR3 is CASSPEGAYEQYF. CDR3 DNA: TGTGCCAGCAGCCCCGAGGGGGCCTACGAGCAGTACTTC.